Following are 28 T cell receptor beta chains from one sample sequenced in a study of CD8 T cells in ankylosing spondylitis. TCRdb ran MiXCR on the 5' RACE reads and lists one entry per CDR3 protein. The sample lists under 250,000 distinct CDR3 sequences; roughly a tenth were seen once. The sequenced material came from blood, either unsorted or a sorted T cell fraction (not recorded which). All receptors derive from a male donor with ankylosing spondylitis or in good health (not recorded which).

The CDR3 nucleotides read TGCGCCAGCATCCAAGGACAAGAGAACACTGAAGCTTTCTTT. As protein: CASIQGQENTEAFF. The chain uses TRBV5-1 and TRBJ1-1; possible D gene TRBD1, 5 bases. Trimming cost V 6 bases and J 1 base, with 13 bases left between them. Germline V lookup: CDR1 SGHRS, CDR2 YFSETQ. The CDR3 is 14 residues long.

This sequence joins TRBV27 and TRBJ1-3; D ambiguous. Trimming took off 6 bases at V and 0 bases at J, with 6 bases between the two ends. This CDR3 contains 13 residues. Germline V lookup: CDR1 MNHEY, CDR2 SMNVEV (reference sequence). The CDR3 sequence: CASRPSSGNTIYF. The CDR3 DNA reads as TGTGCCAGCAGACCGTCCTCTGGAAACACCATATATTTT.

This clonotype appeared many times. The chain links TRBV20-1 to TRBJ2-1; D is perhaps TRBD1 or TRBD2 (6 bases each). Trimming left V 4 bases short and J 8 bases short, with 21 bases between. CDR1 DFQATT and CDR2 SNEGSKA come from the germline V gene (reference sequence). The CDR3 has 15 residues. The CDR3 loop is CSATPAKGGFYEQFF. The DNA of the CDR3 is TGCAGTGCTACCCCGGCCAAAGGGGGGTTCTATGAGCAGTTCTTC.

This clonotype appeared many times. V is TRBV5-1 and J is TRBJ2-3; TRBD2 aligns across 10 bases. The germline V gene has CDR1 SGHRS and CDR2 YFSETQ. The CDR3 is 16 amino acids. With V trimmed by 4 bases and J by 4 bases, 9 bases remained unmatched. The CDR3 loop is CASSTELAGPADTQYF. CDR3 DNA: TGCGCCAGCAGCACCGAACTAGCGGGACCGGCAGATACGCAGTATTTT.

This clonotype was counted a single time. This sequence joins TRBV7-9 and TRBJ2-2; unclear D gene. This CDR3 is 12 amino acids long. V lost 11 bases and J lost 5, with 12 bases in between. Looked up from germline, CDR1 is SEHNR and CDR2 is FQNEAQ (reference sequence). CDR3 sequence reads: CASRERTGELFF. In DNA, the CDR3 is TGTGCCTCCCGAGAAAGGACCGGGGAGCTGTTTTTT.

This clonotype was detected only a few times. The chain employs TRBV20-1 and TRBJ1-2; perhaps TRBD1 as D (6 bases). The germline V gene encodes CDR1 DFQATT and CDR2 SNEGSKA (reference sequence). The germline V and J ends were trimmed by 3 bases and 8 bases, with 22 bases remaining between them. CDR3 size: 15 residues. In nucleotides, the CDR3 is TGCAGTGCTAGGACCCCAGGGACACCCTCGGAGGGCTACACCTTC. This translates into CSARTPGTPSEGYTF.

This clonotype was recorded many times. As DNA, the CDR3 is TGCAGCGCCAACCGCCGACTAGCGGGGATGGGGAATGAGCAGTTCTTC. Amino acids: CSANRRLAGMGNEQFF. The J gene is TRBJ2-1, the V gene TRBV29-1, with TRBD2 identical over 11 bases. The CDR3 runs to 16 residues. Per the germline V gene, CDR1 is SQVTM and CDR2 is ANQGSEA. The junction had 15 bases not matched to a gene; V was cut back by 7 bases and J by 7 bases.

V gene TRBV28 combines with J gene TRBJ2-5; D unclear. V shed 2 bases and J shed 1 base, with 14 bases lying between them. The CDR3 length is 16 residues. Looked up from germline, CDR1 is MDHEN and CDR2 is SYDVKM. DNA for the CDR3: TGTGCCAGCAGTTTACGCTCAGAAATGGGCCAAGAGACCCAGTACTTC. Its translation is CASSLRSEMGQETQYF.

At least ten counts were recorded for this clonotype. The chain joins TRBV29-1 to TRBJ2-7; the D gene is possibly TRBD1 (5 bases). Germline-derived CDR1 and CDR2 are SQVTM and ANQGSEA. CDR3 length: 11 residues. The ends were cut back, 7 bases at V and 5 bases at J, with 12 bases in the middle. The CDR3 coding sequence is TGCAGCGCAGGGTTAATCCACGAGCAGTACTTC. The encoded protein is CSAGLIHEQYF.

Comment on this clonotype: A much bigger clone sits one base away, suggesting this may be a read error. The chain is built from TRBV5-1 and TRBJ2-1, with D possibly TRBD1 on 5 matching bases. V lost 0 bases and J 3 bases, leaving 7 bases between the germline ends. This CDR3 has 14 residues. CDR1 is SGHRS, CDR2 YFSETQ, per germline. The CDR3 region is CASSLGGFYNEQFF. The DNA of the CDR3 is TGCGCCAGCAGCTTGGGGGGCTTCTACAATGAGCAGTTCTTC.

The rearrangement links TRBV6-1 to TRBJ2-7, with D perhaps matching TRBD1 or TRBD2 (5 bases each). This CDR3 region has 14 residues. V was trimmed by 6 bases and J by 2 bases, leaving 14 bases between them. CDR1 and CDR2 (germline): MNHNS, SASEGT. The CDR3 nucleotides are TGTGCCAGCAGCAGTCAGGGAGACACCTACGAGCAGTACTTC. Translation gives CASSSQGDTYEQYF.

This sequence joins TRBV12-3 or TRBV12-4 and TRBJ2-7; D unresolved. The CDR3 spans 14 residues. V was trimmed by 9 bases and J by 0 bases, leaving 15 bases between them. The CDR3 DNA reads as TGTGCCAGTTCGAACCCCAGGCGCTCCTACGAGCAGTACTTC. Protein: CASSNPRRSYEQYF.

This clonotype was counted between two and nine times. The chain joins TRBV20-1 to TRBJ2-1; 12 bases line up with TRBD2. The CDR3 contains 16 residues. The V gene's germline CDR1 is DFQATT and CDR2 SNEGSKA (reference sequence). The ends lost 0 bases at V and 8 bases at J; junction bases unmatched: 8. CDR3 nucleotides: TGCAGTGCTAGAGATTTGAAACTAGCGGGAGGAGATGAGCAGTTCTTC. Amino acids: CSARDLKLAGGDEQFF.

This clonotype was detected ten times or more. CDR3 residues: CASSLATASTDTQYF. The CDR3, as DNA: TGCGCCAGCAGCTTAGCAACAGCTAGCACAGATACGCAGTATTTT. V is TRBV5-1 and J is TRBJ2-3; D uncertain. V was trimmed by 2 bases and J by 0 bases, leaving 10 bases between them. CDR3 length: 15 residues. Looked up from germline, CDR1 is SGHRS and CDR2 is YFSETQ.

This clonotype was detected many times. The chain combines TRBV20-1 with TRBJ2-1, with TRBD2 matching 12 bases. This CDR3 comprises 15 residues. Germline loops: CDR1 DFQATT, CDR2 SNEGSKA (reference sequence). Germline trimming cut 6 bases from V and 5 bases from J; bases unmatched to any gene: 8. In DNA form, the CDR3 reads TGCAGTGCCCGGATACTAGCGGGAGGCCACAATGAGCAGTTCTTC. Its protein is CSARILAGGHNEQFF.

This chain connects TRBV18 to TRBJ2-5; possibly TRBD2 for D (6 bases). Trimming stripped 5 bases from V and 3 bases from J, with 10 bases between. CDR1 and CDR2 (germline): KGHSH, LQKENI. This CDR3 has 13 residues. The CDR3 sequence: CASSNSGEETQYF. In DNA, the CDR3 is TGTGCCAGCTCAAATTCGGGAGAAGAGACCCAGTACTTC.

This clonotype showed up many times. The gene calls are TRBV5-1 and TRBJ1-2, with D unclear. The CDR3 extends over 13 amino acids. Germline V gene sequence: CDR1 SGHRS, CDR2 YFSETQ. With 1 base removed from V and 8 bases from J, the gap between germline ends came to 12 bases. CDR3 bases: TGCGCCAGCAGCTTGACGCGGACTACAGGCTACACCTTC. Encoded protein: CASSLTRTTGYTF.

This chain uses TRBV2 with TRBJ1-1; TRBD1 might be the D (5 bases). The CDR3 spans 14 residues. V lost 6 bases to trimming and J lost 4 bases, with 15 bases between them. The V gene's germline CDR1 is SNHLY and CDR2 FYNNEI. The CDR3 loop reads CASSAQGLGTEAFF. The DNA for the CDR3 is TGTGCCAGCAGCGCCCAGGGTTTGGGCACTGAAGCTTTCTTT. Filled out from reference TRBV2 and TRBJ1-1, the complete variable domain reads EPEVTQTPSHQVTQMGQEVILRCVPISNHLYFYWYRQILGQKVEFLVSFYNNEISEKSEIFDDQFSVERPDGSNFTLKIRSTKLEDSAMYFCASSAQGLGTEAFFGQGTRLTVV.

This clonotype was seen at least ten times. V usage is TRBV24-1 and J usage is TRBJ2-3, with TRBD1 matching 9 bases. The ends lost 4 bases at V and 2 bases at J; junction bases unmatched: 6. This CDR3 region has 16 residues. Germline V gene lookup returns CDR1 KGHDR and CDR2 SFDVKD. CDR3 coding DNA: TGTGCCACCAGTGACCCAGGGACAGGGACCACAGATACGCAGTATTTT. Residues: CATSDPGTGTTDTQYF.

This clonotype was recorded many times. The chain is built from TRBV20-1 and TRBJ1-2, with D maybe TRBD1 (5 bases). V was pared by 3 bases and J by 5 bases, with 19 bases between. This CDR3 is built from 15 residues. Germline CDR1 reads DFQATT; CDR2 reads SNEGSKA (reference sequence). Here the CDR3 reads CSASAGVRVEYGYTF. CDR3 coding DNA: TGCAGTGCTAGTGCCGGGGTCAGGGTAGAGTATGGCTACACCTTC.

This clonotype was counted many times. V is TRBV6-5 and J is TRBJ2-7; D call uncertain. CDR1 and CDR2 (germline): MNHEY, SVGAGI. The V and J ends lost 0 bases and 6 bases respectively, with 9 bases between them. CDR3 length: 13 residues. The CDR3 spells CASSYSLLSEQYF. The DNA of the CDR3 is TGTGCCAGCAGTTACTCGTTACTTTCCGAGCAGTACTTC.

The genes are TRBV5-1 and TRBJ2-1; tentative D call: TRBD2 (6 bases). CDR3 length: 15 residues. Germline loops: CDR1 SGHRS, CDR2 YFSETQ. V lost 3 bases, J lost 8 bases, and 18 bases lay in between. CDR3 region: CASSSETSLSDEQFF. As DNA, the CDR3 is TGCGCCAGCAGCTCTGAGACTAGTTTAAGCGATGAGCAGTTCTTC.

V is TRBV7-2 and J is TRBJ2-5, with 7 bases identical to TRBD2. Unmatched junction bases numbered 13, after V lost 5 bases and J lost 4 bases. This CDR3 comprises 16 residues. In germline, CDR1 is SGHTA, CDR2 FQGNSA. CDR3 amino acids: CASSHRTSESSETQYF. The CDR3 DNA is TGTGCCAGCAGCCACCGCACTAGCGAATCTTCAGAGACCCAGTACTTC.

The CDR3 protein is CASSLGTPDTEAFF. The CDR3 bases are TGCGCCAGCAGCCTCGGGACTCCGGACACTGAAGCTTTCTTT. The chain carries TRBV5-1 and TRBJ1-1; D perhaps matches TRBD1 (5 bases). The CDR3 is 14 residues long. The V gene lost 4 bases and the J gene lost 3 bases, with 13 bases spanning the gap. Germline assignment: CDR1 SGHRS and CDR2 YFSETQ.

This clonotype was observed at least ten times. This sequence joins TRBV12-3 or TRBV12-4 and TRBJ1-3; 8 bases fit TRBD1. CDR3 length: 16 residues. V shed 7 bases, J shed 4 bases, and the junction held 12 bases outside the gene matches. The CDR3 is CASNFRTGSYGNTIYF. CDR3 in DNA: TGTGCCAGCAACTTCCGGACAGGGTCGTACGGAAACACCATATATTTT.

This clonotype has ten or more counts. The genes are TRBV5-1 and TRBJ2-1, with 12 positions matching TRBD2. This CDR3 is 15 amino acids long. Germline V CDR1 and CDR2: SGHRS, YFSETQ. J was trimmed by 8 bases and V by 0 bases; bases with no gene match: 3. In nucleotides, the CDR3 is TGCGCCAGCAGCTTGGCTAGCGGGAGGGTAGATGAGCAGTTCTTC. Translated, it gives CASSLASGRVDEQFF.

This clonotype was counted ten times or more. The chain is built from TRBV10-3 and TRBJ2-7; tentatively, D is TRBD1 or TRBD2 (6 bases each). The CDR3 sequence is 12 residues long. Germline V lookup: CDR1 ENHRY, CDR2 SYGVKD. V was shortened by 3 bases and J by 5 bases, with 8 bases between the two germline ends. The CDR3 spells CAISDGGDEQYF. The CDR3 bases are TGTGCCATCAGTGACGGGGGCGACGAGCAGTACTTC.

This clonotype was picked up many times. The CDR3, as DNA: TGTGCCAGCAGTTACTCGATGATGAGGGGGCAGGGGGATACGCAGTATTTT. Translated: CASSYSMMRGQGDTQYF. The rearrangement links TRBV6-5 to TRBJ2-3; 7 bases align to TRBD1. The CDR3 contains 17 residues. From germline, CDR1 is MNHEY and CDR2 SVGAGI. V gave up 0 bases and J gave up 6 bases; unmatched junction bases: 12.